The 7 T cell receptor beta chains reported below all come from one sample, sequenced in a study of a mutant IDH1 vaccine in newly diagnosed glioma (dated by TCRdb to the early 2020s). Receptor libraries were prepared by the immunoSEQ multiplex PCR assay. Held by TCRdb, this immuneACCESS table contains in-frame sequences only and omits some clones. Under half of the omission traces to an unresolved V gene where checked; the cause of the rest is unknown. The sample table contains some 21,000 clones; only one count was recorded for 84% of them. Approximately 2.6% of the sample rests with the top ten. Read against the paper, the sample's time point label means: week 47, end of study. Every vaccine dose consisted of 300 ug of a 20-mer mutant IDH1 peptide in Montanide, administered subcutaneously together with topical imiquimod. Their antigens are not known. The sample here was PBMCs, taken from a glioma patient whose treatment included an IDH1 peptide vaccine. The receptors here all came from a man in his forties with glioma.

The genes are TRBV12-5 and TRBJ2-7, with D maybe TRBD2 (6 bases). Looked up from germline, CDR1 is LGHNT and CDR2 is FRNRAP. The CDR3 loop spans 17 amino acids. V was clipped by 0 bases and J by 0 bases, with 15 bases between them. For the CDR3, the DNA is TGTGCTAGTGGTTTGGTTAACATAGCGGCGAGCTCCTACGAGCAGTACTTC. Translated: CASGLVNIAASSYEQYF.

Turning to this clone: Different DNA sequences within this sample yield the same CDR3. The chain combines TRBV2 with TRBJ1-5, with unresolved D. The V gene's germline CDR1 is SNHLY and CDR2 FYNNEI. CDR3 size: 12 residues. Trimming shortened V by 4 bases and J by 4 bases, and 5 bases separated the two germline ends. The CDR3 loop reads CASSGANQPQHF. The CDR3, as DNA: TGTGCCAGCAGTGGGGCGAATCAGCCCCAGCATTTT.

In this sample, this clone turned up once. The V gene is TRBV27, the J gene TRBJ2-7; tentative D call: TRBD1 (5 bases). This CDR3 is built from 13 residues. Trimming removed 3 bases from V and 3 bases from J, with 9 bases in between. Germline V gene lookup returns CDR1 MNHEY and CDR2 SMNVEV (reference sequence). The CDR3 sequence: CASSLGRVYEQYF. The CDR3 nucleotides are TGTGCCAGCAGTTTGGGCAGGGTCTACGAGCAGTACTTC.

CDR3 protein: CASSFGADSYEQYF. In DNA form, the CDR3 reads TGTGCCAGCAGCTTTGGAGCGGACTCCTACGAGCAGTACTTC. J is TRBJ2-7 and V is TRBV5-6; D possibly corresponds to TRBD2 (5 bases). This CDR3 spans 14 amino acids. The V gene lost 2 bases and the J gene lost 0 bases, with 9 bases spanning the gap. Germline lookup yields CDR1 SGHDT and CDR2 YYEEEE. The full variable domain, rest sourced from reference TRBV5-6 and TRBJ2-7, is DAGVTQSPTHLIKTRGQQVTLRCSPKSGHDTVSWYQQALGQGPQFIFQYYEEEERQRGNFPDRFSGHQFPNYSSELNVNALLLGDSALYLCASSFGADSYEQYFGPGTRLTVT.

This clone was recorded once. This chain connects TRBV9 to TRBJ1-1, with D possibly being TRBD1 (5 bases). The germline V and J ends were trimmed by 4 bases and 5 bases, with 12 bases remaining between them. CDR1 SGDLS and CDR2 YYNGEE come from the germline V gene. CDR3 length: 13 amino acids. CDR3 region: CASSIRQGTEAFF. In DNA form, the CDR3 reads TGTGCCAGCAGCATACGGCAGGGAACTGAAGCTTTCTTT.

V gene TRBV14 combines with J gene TRBJ2-5, with TRBD1 matching 10 bases. Trimming removed 4 bases from V and 10 bases from J; junction bases left unmatched: 3. CDR1 and CDR2 from the germline V gene are SGHDN and FVKESK. This CDR3 region has 12 residues. Here the CDR3 reads CASSRGTGVQYF. CDR3 nucleotide sequence: TGTGCCAGCAGCCGAGGGACAGGGGTCCAGTACTTC.

The chain recombines TRBV19 with TRBJ1-1; 7 positions agree with TRBD1. Per germline, CDR1 LNHDA and CDR2 SQIVND (reference sequence). J gave up 6 bases and V 5 bases, and 9 bases lay outside the gene matches. There are 14 residues in the CDR3. In DNA form, the CDR3 reads TGTGCCAGTAGTGTTGGGAGGAGGGGGCCTGAAGCTTTCTTT. Residues: CASSVGRRGPEAFF.